The rows below give T cell receptor beta chains drawn from one sample of a study of T-cell reconstitution after alpha-beta-depleted transplantation in children. MiXCR was run by TCRdb on the PCR reads, yielding one entry per CDR3 protein. The sample consists of over 400,000 distinct CDR3 sequences, over 40% of them appearing once. Sequencing was performed on PBMCs, taken before TCRalphabeta/CD19-depleted stem cell transplant. Receptor source: a girl aged 2 to 10 with aplastic anemia, due to receive a stem cell transplant. The CDR3 runs from the conserved cysteine through the conserved F or W. A D gene is named only where the DNA matches it firmly. Clone size is given for some rows only: seen once, a few or many times, or a class if the clone is expanded.

many,NA,TRBV5-1,TRBJ1-1,TGCGCCAGCAGCTTCGATACAGGGTTTGGCGCTGAAGCTTTCTTT,CASSFDTGFGAEAFF
once,NA,TRBV20-1,TRBJ2-5,TGCAGTGCTAGAGTGGAGCCACAAGAGACCCAGTACTTC,CSARVEPQETQYF
many,TRBD1,TRBV20-1,TRBJ2-7,TGCAGTGCTAGAGGACGGACAGGGAACTACGAGCAGTACTTC,CSARGRTGNYEQYF
NA,NA,TRBV12-3/TRBV12-4,TRBJ2-5,TGTGCCAGCACCAACTGGCCGGGCGGACTGGGGACCCAGTACTTC,CASTNWPGGLGTQYF
once,NA,TRBV4-1,TRBJ2-1,TGCGCCAGCAGCCAAGATTTTGGGATTGGGGGGCTAGGGAGTGAGCAGTTCTTC,CASSQDFGIGGLGSEQFF
NA,TRBD1,TRBV20-1,TRBJ2-3,TGCAGGGCCAGATCTACAGGGGGTCAATGGACAGATACGCAGTATTTT,CRARSTGGQWTDTQYF
once,NA,TRBV15,TRBJ2-3,TGTGCCACCAGCAGATACCCGGTGGCAGATACGCAGTATTTT,CATSRYPVADTQYF
NA,NA,TRBV28,TRBJ2-6,TGTGCCAGCAGCCGTGACGCGGAAGGGGCCAACGTCCTGACTTTC,CASSRDAEGANVLTF
few,NA,TRBV7-8,TRBJ1-1,TGTGCCAGCAGCTTAGATTTTGTAGGGGGGGACACTGAAGCTTTCTTT,CASSLDFVGGDTEAFF
NA,TRBD2,TRBV27,TRBJ2-1,TGTGCCAGCAGTTTCGGGAGGAGGGGCAATGAGCAGTTCTTC,CASSFGRRGNEQFF
NA,TRBD1,TRBV7-9,TRBJ1-2,TGTGCCAGCAGCCTCCTAGGGACAGTCAACTATGGCTACACCTTC,CASSLLGTVNYGYTF
few,TRBD2,TRBV20-1,TRBJ2-3,TGCAGTGCCCTAGACCTTCTAGCGGGAGAGACCACAGATACGCAGTATTTT,CSALDLLAGETTDTQYF
many,NA,TRBV7-2,TRBJ1-1,TGTGCCAGCAGCCAGGACAGTCCACAGGGCGCTTTCTTT,CASSQDSPQGAFF
few,NA,TRBV20-1,TRBJ2-1,TGCAGTGCCCTCGTTTCGGGACTTCATAACAATGAGCAGTTCTTC,CSALVSGLHNNEQFF
NA,NA,TRBV5-6,TRBJ2-2,TGTGCCAGCAGGTCCAGGGGACCCACCGGGGAGCTGTTTTTT,CASRSRGPTGELFF
NA,TRBD1,TRBV6-5,TRBJ2-3,TGTGCCAGCAGTTCCCGGGACAGAAGACCAGATACGCAGTATTTT,CASSSRDRRPDTQYF
few,NA,TRBV4-3,TRBJ2-7,TGCGCCAGCAGCCAAATTACAGGGCACGAGCAGTACTTC,CASSQITGHEQYF
many,NA,TRBV27,TRBJ2-5,TGTGCCAGCGGGCGCGGGGAGAAAGAGACCCAGTACTTC,CASGRGEKETQYF
many,NA,TRBV7-2,TRBJ2-4,TGTGCCAGCAGCTCTGAAAACATTCAGTACTTC,CASSSENIQYF
NA,NA,TRBV4-1,TRBJ2-7,TGCGCCAGCAGCCAAGAGGGGACTCTCGAGCAGTACTTC,CASSQEGTLEQYF
few,NA,TRBV18,TRBJ1-1,TGTGCCGGGGTCTCTGGGGTGTCGGGAACTGAAGCTTTCTTT,CAGVSGVSGTEAFF
few,NA,TRBV25-1,TRBJ2-1,TGTGCCAGCAGATTGAATGAGCAGTTCTTC,CASRLNEQFF